This T cell receptor beta chain was profiled in a study of control samples from healthy donors and cancer patients. The V gene's germline CDR1 is KGHSH and CDR2 LQKENI. This CDR3 spans 16 amino acids. Trimming removed 1 base from V and 2 bases from J; junction bases left unmatched: 3. TCRdb's table, derived via immunoSEQ multiplex PCR, lists solely in-frame clones and lacks some. The table has roughly 80,000 clones, 70% to 90% seen once. This rearrangement joins TRBV18 to TRBJ2-1; TRBD2 aligns across 9 bases. The receptor comes from a woman between 45 and 65 years old in good health. Material for sequencing was blood. CDR3 region: CASSPRLAGTYNEQFF. The CDR3 DNA is TGTGCCAGCTCACCACGGCTAGCGGGGACCTACAATGAGCAGTTCTTC.